The clone carrying this TCR beta chain was seen only a few times. The antigen is not known. The junction differs from germline at one of its ends, possibly a read error. An Oncomine TCR Beta short-read assay was used to sequence the DNA from cultured CD4+ T cells. TCRdb reprocessed the PCR reads via MiXCR and lists one record per CDR3 protein. The repertoire holds under 20,000 distinct CDR3 sequences, over 55% seen once, with around a sixth in the top ten. Germline V gene sequence: CDR1 LNHNV, CDR2 YYDKDF (reference sequence). CDR3 size: 18 residues. The sample originates from a study of vaccination and CD4 T cells after COVID-19. Study information: The cells in question were stimulated using overlapping spike peptides derived from SARS-CoV-2, HCoV-NL63, HCoV-OC43 and HCoV-229E.

Treatment indicated: roughly ten-day PBMC culture with coronavirus spike peptide pools or control peptides (ViraFEST assay). Alongside approximately 10 IU/ml IL-2 and 9 to 10 ug/ml peptide pools, PBMCs were cultured at a few million per well. The V gene is TRBV15, the J gene TRBJ1-5, with D perhaps TRBD1 (6 bases). Sequenced: CD4+ T cells from blood, cultured in vitro. The clonotype comes from a human donor who had recovered from COVID-19. DNA of the CDR3: TGTGCCACCAGCAGAGCTCCCCAAGCTGGGGGGCGAAATCCGCCCCAGCATTTT. Translated, it gives CATSRAPQAGGRNPPQHF.